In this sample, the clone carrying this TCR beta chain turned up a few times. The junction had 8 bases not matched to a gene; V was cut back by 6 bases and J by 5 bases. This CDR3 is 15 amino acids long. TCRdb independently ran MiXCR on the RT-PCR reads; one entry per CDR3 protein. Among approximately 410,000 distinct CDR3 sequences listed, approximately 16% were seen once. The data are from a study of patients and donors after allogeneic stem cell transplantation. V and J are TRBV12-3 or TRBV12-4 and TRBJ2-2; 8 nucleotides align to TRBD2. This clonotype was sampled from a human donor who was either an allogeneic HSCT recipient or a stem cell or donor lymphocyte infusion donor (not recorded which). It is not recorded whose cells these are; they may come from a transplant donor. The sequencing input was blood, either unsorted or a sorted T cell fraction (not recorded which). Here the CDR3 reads CASRTISGDTGELFF. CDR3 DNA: TGTGCCAGCAGAACCATTAGCGGGGATACCGGGGAGCTGTTTTTT.